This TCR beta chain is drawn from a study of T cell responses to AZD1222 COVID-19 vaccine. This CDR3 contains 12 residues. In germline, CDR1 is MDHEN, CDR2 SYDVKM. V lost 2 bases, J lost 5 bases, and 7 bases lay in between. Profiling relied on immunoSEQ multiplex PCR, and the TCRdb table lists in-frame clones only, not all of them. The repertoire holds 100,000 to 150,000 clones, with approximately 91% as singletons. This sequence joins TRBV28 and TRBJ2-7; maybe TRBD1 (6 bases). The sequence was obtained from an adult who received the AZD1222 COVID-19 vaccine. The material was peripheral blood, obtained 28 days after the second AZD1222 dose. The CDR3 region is CASSLRGNEQYF. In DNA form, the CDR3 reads TGTGCCAGCAGTTTAAGGGGGAACGAGCAGTACTTC.